The rows below give T cell receptor beta chains drawn from one sample of a study of blood T cell repertoires in COVID-19. Repertoires were generated with immunoSEQ multiplex PCR, while TCRdb's copy carries only in-frame clones and drops some. The table has some 500,000 clones, roughly 90% seen once. The sample taken for sequencing was PBMCs or T cells enriched from blood (not recorded which). Receptors originate from a woman between 40 and 55 years old who had recovered from COVID-19. Each CDR3 is given with its conserved first and last residue. The D gene is left open where the match is weak. The listing skips clone size in some rows; elsewhere it reads once, few, many or a size class.

clone_size: .; j_call: TRBJ2-2; d_call: .; v_call: TRBV14; cdr3_nt: TGTGCCAGCAGCCAGGAGACGGGAGCTATCGGGGAGCTGTTTTTT; cdr3_aa: CASSQETGAIGELFF
clone_size: .; j_call: TRBJ1-5; d_call: .; v_call: TRBV18; cdr3_nt: TGTGCCAGCTCACCGCAGGGGAACACCAATCAGCCCCAGCATTTT; cdr3_aa: CASSPQGNTNQPQHF
clone_size: .; j_call: TRBJ1-6; d_call: .; v_call: TRBV4-3; cdr3_nt: TGCGCCAGCAGCCCTACAGGAGGGGATTCACCCCTCCACTTT; cdr3_aa: CASSPTGGDSPLHF
clone_size: .; j_call: TRBJ1-2; d_call: .; v_call: TRBV10-1; cdr3_nt: TGCGCCAGCAGTGAATCAGGAACATATGGCTACACCTTC; cdr3_aa: CASSESGTYGYTF
clone_size: .; j_call: TRBJ1-5; d_call: TRBD1; v_call: TRBV7-2; cdr3_nt: TGTGCCAGCAGCTTTAGCCCGACAGGGTGGCCACCGGAGCCCCAGCATTTT; cdr3_aa: CASSFSPTGWPPEPQHF
clone_size: .; j_call: TRBJ1-1; d_call: .; v_call: TRBV13; cdr3_nt: TGTGCCAGCAGCTTATATATAGGGGGTACTGAAGCTTTCTTT; cdr3_aa: CASSLYIGGTEAFF
clone_size: once; j_call: TRBJ2-7; d_call: TRBD2; v_call: TRBV10-3; cdr3_nt: TGTGCCATCAGTTCCGGGGCTAGCGGGACAACCTACGAGCAGTACTTC; cdr3_aa: CAISSGASGTTYEQYF
clone_size: .; j_call: TRBJ2-3; d_call: .; v_call: TRBV7-9; cdr3_nt: TGTGCCAGCAGCTTGGGCTTCTCTTACACAGATACGCAGTATTTT; cdr3_aa: CASSLGFSYTDTQYF
clone_size: .; j_call: TRBJ1-1; d_call: .; v_call: TRBV19; cdr3_nt: TGTGCCAGTAGGGGGGCCACAGGTAGTAGGAGTGGGTACACTGAAGCTTTCTTT; cdr3_aa: CASRGATGSRSGYTEAFF
clone_size: .; j_call: TRBJ1-5; d_call: .; v_call: TRBV19; cdr3_nt: TGTGCCAGTAGTATATCTTTAGGGAGACAGCCCCAGCATTTT; cdr3_aa: CASSISLGRQPQHF
clone_size: .; j_call: TRBJ1-6; d_call: .; v_call: TRBV5-1; cdr3_nt: TGCGCCAGCAGCTTGGAGGGGCGGAATTCACCCCTCCACTTT; cdr3_aa: CASSLEGRNSPLHF
clone_size: .; j_call: TRBJ2-3; d_call: .; v_call: TRBV4-3; cdr3_nt: TGCGCCAGCAAAGGAGCAGATACGCAGTATTTT; cdr3_aa: CASKGADTQYF
clone_size: .; j_call: TRBJ1-1; d_call: .; v_call: TRBV3-1/TRBV3-2; cdr3_nt: TGTGCCAGCAGCCCCCAGGGTGGCGGGAACACTGAAGCTTTCTTT; cdr3_aa: CASSPQGGGNTEAFF
clone_size: few; j_call: TRBJ2-2; d_call: TRBD2; v_call: TRBV2; cdr3_nt: TGTGCCAGCAGTGAAGTCGCCAGCGGGGAGAACACCGGGGAGCTGTTTTTT; cdr3_aa: CASSEVASGENTGELFF
clone_size: .; j_call: TRBJ1-1; d_call: .; v_call: TRBV21-1; cdr3_nt: TGTGCCAGCAGCAAACGGCCAGGGGGCGCAGTGGAGACTGAAGCTTTCTTT; cdr3_aa: CASSKRPGGAVETEAFF
clone_size: .; j_call: TRBJ2-7; d_call: TRBD1; v_call: TRBV3-1/TRBV3-2; cdr3_nt: TGTGCCAGCAGCCACGGGACAGGGACCTACGAGCAGTACTTC; cdr3_aa: CASSHGTGTYEQYF
clone_size: few; j_call: TRBJ1-5; d_call: .; v_call: TRBV18; cdr3_nt: TGTGCCAGCTCACCCTCGGTTGGAGGGAGGTTGGATCAGCCCCAGCATTTT; cdr3_aa: CASSPSVGGRLDQPQHF
clone_size: .; j_call: TRBJ1-4; d_call: .; v_call: TRBV19; cdr3_nt: TGTGCCAGTAGTATAGAAGGAGGGGCCGCGTTTAATGAAAAACTGTTTTTT; cdr3_aa: CASSIEGGAAFNEKLFF
clone_size: .; j_call: TRBJ2-1; d_call: .; v_call: TRBV11-2; cdr3_nt: TGTGCCAGCAGCTTAGGCGCCGGCAGGGCGGCCCCCTACAATGAGCAGTTCTTC; cdr3_aa: CASSLGAGRAAPYNEQFF
clone_size: .; j_call: TRBJ1-2; d_call: TRBD1; v_call: TRBV4-1; cdr3_nt: TGCGCCAGCACCAATTGGGCAGGGGACAGGGGCTATGGCTACACCTTC; cdr3_aa: CASTNWAGDRGYGYTF
clone_size: .; j_call: TRBJ2-3; d_call: TRBD2; v_call: TRBV24-1; cdr3_nt: TGTGCCACCAGTGATCGTAGCGGGAGAACAGATACGCAGTATTTT; cdr3_aa: CATSDRSGRTDTQYF
clone_size: .; j_call: TRBJ1-2; d_call: .; v_call: TRBV24-1; cdr3_nt: TGTGCCACCAGTGATTCGGACAGTGGCTACACCTTC; cdr3_aa: CATSDSDSGYTF
clone_size: .; j_call: TRBJ2-5; d_call: .; v_call: TRBV6-5; cdr3_nt: TGTGCCAGCGCGGGCAGGGGAGAGACCCAGTACTTC; cdr3_aa: CASAGRGETQYF
clone_size: .; j_call: TRBJ1-1; d_call: .; v_call: TRBV4-3; cdr3_nt: TGCGCCAGCAGCCAAGATAGGTCCCCGTTCACGGCGGGAAACACTGAAGCTTTCTTT; cdr3_aa: CASSQDRSPFTAGNTEAFF
clone_size: .; j_call: TRBJ2-2; d_call: .; v_call: TRBV19; cdr3_nt: TGTGCCAGTAGTAGGGCAGCGAACACCGGGGAGCTGTTTTTT; cdr3_aa: CASSRAANTGELFF
clone_size: .; j_call: TRBJ2-1; d_call: TRBD1; v_call: TRBV7-8; cdr3_nt: TGTGCCAGCAGCTCGGGACAGCCCTACAATGAGCAGTTCTTC; cdr3_aa: CASSSGQPYNEQFF
clone_size: .; j_call: TRBJ2-5; d_call: .; v_call: TRBV12-3/TRBV12-4; cdr3_nt: TGTGCCAGCAGTTCTCAAGAGACCCAGTACTTC; cdr3_aa: CASSSQETQYF
clone_size: .; j_call: TRBJ1-1; d_call: TRBD1; v_call: TRBV5-1; cdr3_nt: TGCGCCAGCAGCTCCACAGGGGGGGCCACTGAAGCTTTCTTT; cdr3_aa: CASSSTGGATEAFF
clone_size: .; j_call: TRBJ1-2; d_call: .; v_call: TRBV14; cdr3_nt: TGTGCCAGCAGCCAAGACACAGTATATGGCTACACCTTC; cdr3_aa: CASSQDTVYGYTF
clone_size: .; j_call: TRBJ2-3; d_call: TRBD2; v_call: TRBV19; cdr3_nt: TGTGCCAGTACTAAATTCCCCCGTAGCGGGAGGGAACATAGCACAGATACGCAGTATTTT; cdr3_aa: CASTKFPRSGREHSTDTQYF
clone_size: .; j_call: TRBJ2-7; d_call: .; v_call: TRBV5-6; cdr3_nt: TGTGCCAGCAGCTTGCCAGGGAAGTCCTACGAGCAGTACTTC; cdr3_aa: CASSLPGKSYEQYF
clone_size: .; j_call: TRBJ1-4; d_call: .; v_call: TRBV2; cdr3_nt: TGTGCCAGCAGTGAAGTCCCAGAGGGAAAACTGTTTTTT; cdr3_aa: CASSEVPEGKLFF
clone_size: .; j_call: TRBJ1-1; d_call: .; v_call: TRBV18; cdr3_nt: TGTGCCAGCTCCTACCGGGACACTGAAGCTTTCTTT; cdr3_aa: CASSYRDTEAFF
clone_size: .; j_call: TRBJ1-1; d_call: TRBD1; v_call: TRBV5-4; cdr3_nt: TGTGCCAGCAGCTTGACAGGGGGTATCGCTGAAGCTTTCTTT; cdr3_aa: CASSLTGGIAEAFF
clone_size: .; j_call: TRBJ2-6; d_call: .; v_call: TRBV19; cdr3_nt: TGTGCCTCAACGGGTCAGGGCCCCTCTGGGGCCAACGTCCTGACTTTC; cdr3_aa: CASTGQGPSGANVLTF
clone_size: .; j_call: TRBJ1-2; d_call: .; v_call: TRBV24-1; cdr3_nt: TGTGCCACCAGTGATTTGCTGAGAAACTATGGCTACACCTTC; cdr3_aa: CATSDLLRNYGYTF
clone_size: .; j_call: TRBJ2-3; d_call: TRBD2; v_call: TRBV4-1; cdr3_nt: TGCGCCAGCAGCCAAGACGGGACTAGCGGGAGAAAACGGACAGATACGCAGTATTTT; cdr3_aa: CASSQDGTSGRKRTDTQYF
clone_size: .; j_call: TRBJ2-3; d_call: .; v_call: TRBV28; cdr3_nt: TGTGCCAGCCGGGGACTTTTTTTCCGCACAGATACGCAGTATTTT; cdr3_aa: CASRGLFFRTDTQYF
clone_size: .; j_call: TRBJ1-2; d_call: .; v_call: TRBV5-5; cdr3_nt: TGTGCCAGCAGCCTTAGCGGCGGGGTCCGATATGGCTACACCTTC; cdr3_aa: CASSLSGGVRYGYTF
clone_size: .; j_call: TRBJ2-5; d_call: .; v_call: TRBV6-1; cdr3_nt: TGTGCCAGCAGTGAAGCCCACGCGGGGCGACAGACCCAGTACTTC; cdr3_aa: CASSEAHAGRQTQYF
clone_size: .; j_call: TRBJ2-7; d_call: TRBD1; v_call: TRBV7-2; cdr3_nt: TGTGCCAGCAGCTTAGAGGGGACAGGGTCCTACGAGCAGTACTTC; cdr3_aa: CASSLEGTGSYEQYF
clone_size: .; j_call: TRBJ1-2; d_call: TRBD1; v_call: TRBV12-3/TRBV12-4; cdr3_nt: TGTGCCAGTTTACAGGGGGCTAGTGGCTACACCTTC; cdr3_aa: CASLQGASGYTF
clone_size: .; j_call: TRBJ2-3; d_call: TRBD1; v_call: TRBV11-1; cdr3_nt: TGTGCCAGCAGCGCAGACAGGGGGCGAATCTCTTATTTT; cdr3_aa: CASSADRGRISYF
clone_size: .; j_call: TRBJ1-3; d_call: .; v_call: TRBV9; cdr3_nt: TGTGCCAGCAGCCCCCCCCGTGCTGGAAACACCATATATTTT; cdr3_aa: CASSPPRAGNTIYF
clone_size: .; j_call: TRBJ2-1; d_call: TRBD2; v_call: TRBV19; cdr3_nt: TGTGCCAGTAGTATAGACGGGAGGGGTGCCTACAATGAGCAGTTCTTC; cdr3_aa: CASSIDGRGAYNEQFF
clone_size: .; j_call: TRBJ2-5; d_call: TRBD2; v_call: TRBV4-2; cdr3_nt: TGTGCCAGCAGCCATCGCGGACTAGCGGGAGTCGAGACCCAGTACTTC; cdr3_aa: CASSHRGLAGVETQYF
clone_size: .; j_call: TRBJ2-7; d_call: TRBD2; v_call: TRBV20-1; cdr3_nt: TGCAGTGCAAGTGGGACTAGTTACTCCTACGAGCAGTACTTC; cdr3_aa: CSASGTSYSYEQYF
clone_size: .; j_call: TRBJ2-1; d_call: .; v_call: TRBV3-1/TRBV3-2; cdr3_nt: TGTGCCAGCAGCCTTCGCGGGACCCCTAACAATGAGCAGTTCTTC; cdr3_aa: CASSLRGTPNNEQFF
clone_size: .; j_call: TRBJ2-7; d_call: .; v_call: TRBV5-5; cdr3_nt: TGTGCCAGCAGCTTGGTCAGGGCGCGAACAATCTACGAGCAGTACTTC; cdr3_aa: CASSLVRARTIYEQYF
clone_size: .; j_call: TRBJ2-2; d_call: .; v_call: TRBV10-2; cdr3_nt: TGCGCCAGCAGTGAGTCGGCAGGGCGCGCCTCGAACACCGGGGAGCTGTTTTTT; cdr3_aa: CASSESAGRASNTGELFF
clone_size: .; j_call: TRBJ1-2; d_call: .; v_call: TRBV30; cdr3_nt: TGTGCCTGGAGTTTTTTCTGGGGAGGGGTAAACTATGGCTACACCTTC; cdr3_aa: CAWSFFWGGVNYGYTF
clone_size: .; j_call: TRBJ1-4; d_call: TRBD1; v_call: TRBV4-3; cdr3_nt: TGCGCCAGTACTCCCGGGACAGGGTTCGAAAAACTGTTTTTT; cdr3_aa: CASTPGTGFEKLFF
clone_size: .; j_call: TRBJ2-3; d_call: TRBD1; v_call: TRBV4-3; cdr3_nt: TGCGCCAGCAGCCAAGGTGGACAGGGTGGCACAGATACGCAGTATTTT; cdr3_aa: CASSQGGQGGTDTQYF